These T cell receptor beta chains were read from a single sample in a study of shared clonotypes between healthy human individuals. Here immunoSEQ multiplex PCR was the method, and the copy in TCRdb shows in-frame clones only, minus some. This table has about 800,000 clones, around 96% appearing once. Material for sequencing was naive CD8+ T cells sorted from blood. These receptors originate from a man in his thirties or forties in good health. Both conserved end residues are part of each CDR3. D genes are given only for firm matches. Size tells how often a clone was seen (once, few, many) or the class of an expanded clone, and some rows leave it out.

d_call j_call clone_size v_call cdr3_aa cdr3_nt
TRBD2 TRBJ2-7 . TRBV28 CASSLPPGLLAYEQYF TGTGCCAGCAGTTTACCCCCGGGACTATTGGCCTACGAGCAGTACTTC
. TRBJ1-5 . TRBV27 CASSLWGAGQPQHF TGTGCCAGCAGTTTATGGGGGGCCGGCCAGCCCCAGCATTTT
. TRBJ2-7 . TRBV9 CASSVNELGTNYEQYF TGTGCCAGCAGCGTCAATGAGCTGGGAACAAACTACGAGCAGTACTTC
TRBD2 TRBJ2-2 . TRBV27 CASTSLAGGLTGELFF TGTGCCAGCACCTCTCTAGCGGGAGGGCTTACCGGGGAGCTGTTTTTT
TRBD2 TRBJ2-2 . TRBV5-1 CASEPGRVRSGELFF TGCGCCAGCGAACCCGGGAGGGTGAGATCCGGGGAGCTGTTTTTT
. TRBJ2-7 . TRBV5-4 CASSKSSYEQYF TGTGCCAGCAGCAAGAGCTCCTACGAGCAGTACTTC
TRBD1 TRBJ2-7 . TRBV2 CASTAGTGPGQYF TGTGCCAGCACGGCCGGGACAGGGCCGGGCCAGTACTTC
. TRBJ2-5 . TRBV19 CASSIPPPGQETQYF TGTGCCAGTAGTATCCCCCCTCCCGGTCAAGAGACCCAGTACTTC
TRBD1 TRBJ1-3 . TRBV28 CASSSYREGQGGSGNTIYF TGTGCCAGCAGTTCTTATAGGGAAGGACAGGGAGGCTCTGGAAACACCATATATTTT
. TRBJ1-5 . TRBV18 CASSPRLDSNQPQHF TGTGCCAGCTCACCCCGATTGGATAGCAATCAGCCCCAGCATTTT
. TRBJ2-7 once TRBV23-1 CASLRTNRRYEQYF TGCGCCAGCCTGAGAACCAACAGGCGCTACGAGCAGTACTTC
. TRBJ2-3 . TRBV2 CASSPLTVSSTDTQYF TGTGCCAGCAGTCCCCTGACAGTGAGTAGCACAGATACGCAGTATTTT
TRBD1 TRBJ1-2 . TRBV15 CATSRDFSTGLDGYTF TGTGCCACCAGCAGAGATTTCTCGACAGGGCTCGATGGCTACACCTTC
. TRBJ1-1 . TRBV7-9 CASSPDHTEAFF TGTGCCAGCAGCCCCGATCACACTGAAGCTTTCTTT
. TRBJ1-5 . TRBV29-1 CSAKKGDDQPQHF TGCAGCGCCAAGAAGGGTGACGATCAGCCCCAGCATTTT
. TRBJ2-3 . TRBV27 CASSLWQETDTQYF TGTGCCAGCAGTTTATGGCAAGAGACAGATACGCAGTATTTT
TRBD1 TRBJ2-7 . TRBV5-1 CASSRTGTGFNEQYF TGCGCCAGCAGCAGAACCGGGACAGGGTTCAACGAGCAGTACTTC
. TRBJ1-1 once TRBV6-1 CASSEWGNTEAFF TGTGCCAGCAGTGAGTGGGGGAACACTGAAGCTTTCTTT
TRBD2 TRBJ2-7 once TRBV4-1 CASSQPGTTLYEQYF TGCGCCAGCAGCCAACCCGGGACTACCCTCTACGAGCAGTACTTC
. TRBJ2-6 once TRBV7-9 CASRRKLGEGANVLTF TGTGCCAGCAGACGCAAATTAGGGGAAGGGGCCAACGTCCTGACTTTC
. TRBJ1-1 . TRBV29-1 CSTTGSSLEAFF TGCAGCACTACGGGGTCCTCCCTAGAAGCTTTCTTT
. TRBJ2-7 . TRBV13 CASSLAVKQYEQYF TGTGCCAGCAGCTTAGCGGTGAAACAGTACGAGCAGTACTTC
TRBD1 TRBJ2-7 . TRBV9 CASSGRTGSYEQYF TGTGCCAGCAGCGGTCGGACAGGGTCCTACGAGCAGTACTTC
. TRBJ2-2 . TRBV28 CASSMTETVGELFF TGTGCCAGCAGTATGACAGAAACCGTGGGGGAGCTGTTTTTT
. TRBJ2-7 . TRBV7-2 CASSLNRAYEQYF TGTGCCAGCAGCTTGAACAGGGCCTACGAGCAGTACTTC
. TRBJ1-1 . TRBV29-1 CSVEVLNTEAFF TGCAGCGTTGAAGTGCTGAACACTGAAGCTTTCTTT
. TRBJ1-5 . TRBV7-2 CASSLVRGHNQPQHF TGTGCCAGCAGCTTAGTTCGGGGCCACAATCAGCCCCAGCATTTT
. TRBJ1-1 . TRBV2 CARQDPNTEAFF TGTGCCAGACAGGACCCGAACACTGAAGCTTTCTTT
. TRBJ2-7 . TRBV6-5 CASSYGSASYEQYF TGTGCCAGCAGTTACGGGTCGGCCTCCTACGAGCAGTACTTC
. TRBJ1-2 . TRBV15 CATSRTGPLNYGYTF TGTGCCACCAGCAGAACAGGGCCTCTGAACTATGGCTACACCTTC
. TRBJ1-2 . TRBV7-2 CASSSPMGGTNYGYTF TGTGCCAGCAGCTCGCCAATGGGCGGGACTAACTATGGCTACACCTTC
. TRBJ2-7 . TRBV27 CASSLVGYEQYF TGTGCCAGCAGTTTGGTAGGTTACGAGCAGTACTTC
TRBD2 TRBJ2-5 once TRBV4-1 CASSLGLAGDETQYF TGCGCCAGCAGCCTTGGACTAGCGGGAGACGAGACCCAGTACTTC
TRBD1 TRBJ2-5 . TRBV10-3 CAISESMDRANQETQYF TGTGCCATCAGTGAGTCGATGGACAGGGCTAACCAAGAGACCCAGTACTTC
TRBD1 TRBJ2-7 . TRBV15 CATSRGTGVYEQYF TGTGCCACCAGCAGAGGGACAGGGGTGTACGAGCAGTACTTC
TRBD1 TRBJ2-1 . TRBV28 CASSTPDRGDYNEQFF TGTGCCAGCAGCACCCCAGACAGGGGAGATTACAATGAGCAGTTCTTC
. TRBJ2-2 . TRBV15 CATSRDLGDTGELFF TGTGCCACCAGCAGAGATCTCGGGGATACCGGGGAGCTGTTTTTT
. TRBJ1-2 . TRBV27 CASSGGPQIVGYTF TGTGCCAGCAGTGGGGGACCTCAGATTGTGGGCTACACCTTC
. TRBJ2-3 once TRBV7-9 CASRRDTQYF TGTGCCAGCCGACGGGATACGCAGTATTTT
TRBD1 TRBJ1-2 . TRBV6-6 CASSQGTGGYYGYTF TGTGCCAGCAGCCAGGGGACAGGGGGCTACTATGGCTACACCTTC
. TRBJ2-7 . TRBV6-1 CASISWTEAYEQYF TGTGCCAGCATTTCATGGACTGAAGCCTACGAGCAGTACTTC
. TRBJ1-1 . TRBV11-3 CASSLGPYRAEIGNTEAFF TGTGCCAGCAGCTTGGGCCCGTACCGGGCCGAAATTGGGAACACTGAAGCTTTCTTT
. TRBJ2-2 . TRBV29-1 CSARTPNTGELFF TGCAGCGCCCGGACACCTAACACCGGGGAGCTGTTTTTT
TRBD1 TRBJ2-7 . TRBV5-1 CASSLLGQGGNEQYF TGCGCCAGCAGCTTGTTGGGACAGGGTGGAAACGAGCAGTACTTC
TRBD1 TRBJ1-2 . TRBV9 CASSVGTERYGYTF TGTGCCAGCAGCGTCGGGACAGAACGCTATGGCTACACCTTC
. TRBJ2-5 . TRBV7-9 CASSLVAETQYF TGTGCCAGCAGCTTGGTGGCGGAGACCCAGTACTTC
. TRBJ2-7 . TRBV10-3 CAISEFSRRGPPYEQYF TGTGCCATCAGTGAGTTTTCTAGGCGGGGGCCCCCCTACGAGCAGTACTTC
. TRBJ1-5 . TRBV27 CASSRANQPQHF TGTGCCAGCAGCAGGGCGAATCAGCCCCAGCATTTT
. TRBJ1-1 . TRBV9 CASSVAGSTEAFF TGTGCCAGCAGCGTAGCAGGGAGTACTGAAGCTTTCTTT
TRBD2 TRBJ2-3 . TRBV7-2 CASSRGLAGGSTDTQYF TGTGCCAGCAGCCGGGGACTAGCGGGAGGAAGCACAGATACGCAGTATTTT
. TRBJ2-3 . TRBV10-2 CASSESEVDTQYF TGCGCCAGCAGTGAGTCGGAGGTGGATACGCAGTATTTT
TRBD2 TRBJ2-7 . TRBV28 CASSSPGTSGYEQYF TGTGCCAGCAGTTCCCCCGGGACTAGCGGCTACGAGCAGTACTTC
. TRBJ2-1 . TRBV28 CASSEPQGNNEQFF TGTGCCAGCAGTGAACCACAGGGTAACAATGAGCAGTTCTTC
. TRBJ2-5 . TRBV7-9 CASSSSAVQETQYF TGTGCCAGCAGCTCTTCGGCGGTTCAAGAGACCCAGTACTTC